The source of this TCR beta chain is a study of T-cell memory formation after mild COVID-19. This CDR3 is 17 amino acids long. From 5'RACE with constant-segment primers came TCR alpha and TCR beta cDNA libraries that carried sample barcodes and UMIs. TCRdb reprocessed the 5' RACE reads via MiXCR and lists one record per CDR3 protein. The profile shows 150,000 or so distinct CDR3 sequences, about 14% of them singletons. Sequencing was done on a sample of PBMCs or a T cell subset sorted from them (not recorded which). This chain links TRBV21-1 with TRBJ1-1; TRBD1, the D gene given by the table, was not confirmed from the DNA. TRBV21-1 is tagged as a pseudogene. The sequence was obtained from an adult woman who had mild COVID-19 (a few samples of this study predate the infection). Cell type and time point are not known. The CDR3 spells CASSKGPQVAMNTEAFF. The CDR3, as DNA: TGTGCCAGCAGCAAAGGACCCCAGGTGGCGATGAACACTGAAGCTTTCTTT.